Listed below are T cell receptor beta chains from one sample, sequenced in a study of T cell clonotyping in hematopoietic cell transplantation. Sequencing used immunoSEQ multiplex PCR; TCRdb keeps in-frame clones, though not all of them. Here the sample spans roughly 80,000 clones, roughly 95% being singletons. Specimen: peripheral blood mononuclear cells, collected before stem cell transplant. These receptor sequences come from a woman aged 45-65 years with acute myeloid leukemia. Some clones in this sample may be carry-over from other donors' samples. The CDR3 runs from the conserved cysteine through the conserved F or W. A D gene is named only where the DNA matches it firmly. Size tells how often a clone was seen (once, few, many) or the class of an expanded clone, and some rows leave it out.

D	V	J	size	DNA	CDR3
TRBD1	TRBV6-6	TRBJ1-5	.	TGTGCCAGCACCGGGACAGGCGTTATCAGCAATCAGCCCCAGCATTTT	CASTGTGVISNQPQHF
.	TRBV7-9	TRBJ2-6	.	TGTGCCAGCGGTCCCGGGCAGAGGGGTATCTCTGGGGCCAACGTCCTGACTTTC	CASGPGQRGISGANVLTF
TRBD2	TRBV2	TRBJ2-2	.	TGTGCCAGCATACTAGCGGGACACACCGGGGAGCTGTTTTTT	CASILAGHTGELFF
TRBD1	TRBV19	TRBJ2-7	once	TGTGCCAGTGGGGGACAGTTAGGCTACGAGCAGTACTTC	CASGGQLGYEQYF
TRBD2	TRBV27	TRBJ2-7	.	TGTGCCAGCAGTCCACCCCTTGGAGCGGGAGTTATCGAGCAGTACTTC	CASSPPLGAGVIEQYF
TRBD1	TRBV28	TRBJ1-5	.	TGTGCCAGCAGTTTGATTCCAGGGGGGGACCAGCCCCAGCATTTT	CASSLIPGGDQPQHF
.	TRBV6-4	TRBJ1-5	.	TGTGCCAGCAGTGAGAGGGGGGGCCCATCCTGGGCCCAGCATTTT	CASSERGGPSWAQHF
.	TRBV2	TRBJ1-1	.	TGTGCCCGCAGGCGGGGGACTGAAGCTTTCTTT	CARRRGTEAFF
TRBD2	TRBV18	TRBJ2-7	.	TGTGCCAGCTCACCTTTACTAGCGGGAGGATACGAGCAGTACTTC	CASSPLLAGGYEQYF
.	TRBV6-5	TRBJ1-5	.	TGTGCCAGCAGTTTAGGGAGGGGGTATCAGCCCCAGCATTTT	CASSLGRGYQPQHF
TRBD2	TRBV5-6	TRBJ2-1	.	TGTGCCAGCACCCTAGGGCTAGCGGGAGACGAGCAGTTCTTC	CASTLGLAGDEQFF
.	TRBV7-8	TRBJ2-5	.	TGTGCCAGCAGCCCCAACTCGCGGGGAGAGACCCAGTACTTC	CASSPNSRGETQYF
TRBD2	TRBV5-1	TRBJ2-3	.	TGCGCCAGCAGCTCCACAGCTTTGGGAGCGGGAGGGGAGAGCACAGATACGCAGTATTTT	CASSSTALGAGGESTDTQYF
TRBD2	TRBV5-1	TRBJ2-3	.	TGCGCCAGCAGCTTGGCCCCAGCGGGGGCCACAGATACGCAGTATTTT	CASSLAPAGATDTQYF
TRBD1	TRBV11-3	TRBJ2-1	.	TGTGCCAGCAGCAAAGGCGGCCAGGGGGTCAATGAGCAGTTCTTC	CASSKGGQGVNEQFF
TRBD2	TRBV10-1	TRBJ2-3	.	TGCGCCAGCAGTGAGTCGACTAGCGGGAGTGCAGATACGCAGTATTTT	CASSESTSGSADTQYF
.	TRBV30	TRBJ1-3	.	TGTGCCTGGAGTTCGGGACCTGGGAGGGACACCATATATTTT	CAWSSGPGRDTIYF
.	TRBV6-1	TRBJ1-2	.	TGTGCCAGCAGTGAAGATTTCCAGATCTATGGCTACACCTTC	CASSEDFQIYGYTF
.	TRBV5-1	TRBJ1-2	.	TGCGCCAGCAGCCCACCGTCGAATACCTATGGCTACACCTTC	CASSPPSNTYGYTF
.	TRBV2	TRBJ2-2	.	TGTGCCAGCAGTCTAAGAGCCACCGGGGAGCTGTTTTTT	CASSLRATGELFF
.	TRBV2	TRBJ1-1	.	TGTGCCAGCAAGGGCCAGGGGAACACTGAAGCTTTCTTT	CASKGQGNTEAFF
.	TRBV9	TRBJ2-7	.	TGTGCCAGCAGCGTAGAGGGACACAGCTCCTACGAGCAGTACTTC	CASSVEGHSSYEQYF
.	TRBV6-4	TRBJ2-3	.	TGTGCCAGCAGTGACTCCTGGAGCTCCACAGATACGCAGTATTTT	CASSDSWSSTDTQYF
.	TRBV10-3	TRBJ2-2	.	TGTGCCATCGAGGGCAGGGCGGGCACCGGGGAGCTGTTTTTT	CAIEGRAGTGELFF
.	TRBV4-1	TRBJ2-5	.	TGCGCCAGCAGCCCCCGGGGGGAGGGGGTTGAAGAGACCCAGTACTTC	CASSPRGEGVEETQYF
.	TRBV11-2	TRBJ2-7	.	TGTGCCAGCAGCTTAGCCGGCTCCTTAAGGGGCCTCGAGCAGTACTTC	CASSLAGSLRGLEQYF
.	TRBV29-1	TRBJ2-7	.	TGCAGCGTTGTGTTCGGGGGGCCCTACGAGCAGTACTTC	CSVVFGGPYEQYF
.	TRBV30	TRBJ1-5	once	TGTGCCTGGGAGCAAGGCGGACAGCCCCAGCATTTT	CAWEQGGQPQHF
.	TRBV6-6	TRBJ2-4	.	TGTGCCACACGAACGGGGAAAAACATTCAGTACTTC	CATRTGKNIQYF
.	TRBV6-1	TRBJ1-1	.	TGTGCCAGCATCAGGGCGAACACTGAAGCTTTCTTT	CASIRANTEAFF
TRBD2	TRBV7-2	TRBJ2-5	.	TGTGCCAGCAGTTGGACTAGCGGGGTCCTGGAGACCCAGTACTTC	CASSWTSGVLETQYF
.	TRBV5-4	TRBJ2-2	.	TGTGCCAGCAGCTTGGGGTCCGGGGAGCTGTTTTTT	CASSLGSGELFF